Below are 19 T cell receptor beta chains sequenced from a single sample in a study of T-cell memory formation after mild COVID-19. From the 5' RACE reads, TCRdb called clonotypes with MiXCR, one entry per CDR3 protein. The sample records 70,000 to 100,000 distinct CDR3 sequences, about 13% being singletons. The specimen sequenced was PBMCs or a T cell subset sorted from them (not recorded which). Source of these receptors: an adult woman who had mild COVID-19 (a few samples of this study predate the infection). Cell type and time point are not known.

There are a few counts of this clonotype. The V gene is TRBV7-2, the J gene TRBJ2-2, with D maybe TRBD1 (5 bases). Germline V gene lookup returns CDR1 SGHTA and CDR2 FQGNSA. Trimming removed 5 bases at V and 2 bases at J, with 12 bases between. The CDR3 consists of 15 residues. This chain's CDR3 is CASSPETGNTGELFF. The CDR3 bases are TGTGCCAGCAGCCCGGAAACAGGAAACACCGGGGAGCTGTTTTTT.

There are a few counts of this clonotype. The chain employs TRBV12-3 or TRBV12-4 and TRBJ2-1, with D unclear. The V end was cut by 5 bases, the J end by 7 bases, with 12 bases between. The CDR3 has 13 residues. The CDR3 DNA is TGTGCCAGCAGTCCCGGGCCGACGAATGAGCAGTTCTTC. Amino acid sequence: CASSPGPTNEQFF.

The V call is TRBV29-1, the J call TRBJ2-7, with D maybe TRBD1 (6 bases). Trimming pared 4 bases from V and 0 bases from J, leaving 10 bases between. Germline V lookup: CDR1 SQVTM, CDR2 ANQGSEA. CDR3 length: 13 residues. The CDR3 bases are TGCAGCGTTGGCAGACAGGACTCCTACGAGCAGTACTTC. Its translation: CSVGRQDSYEQYF.

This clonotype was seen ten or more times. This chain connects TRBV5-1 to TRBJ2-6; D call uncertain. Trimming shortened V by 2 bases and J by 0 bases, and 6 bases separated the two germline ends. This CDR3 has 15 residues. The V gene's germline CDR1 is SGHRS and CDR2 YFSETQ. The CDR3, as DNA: TGCGCCAGCAGCTTATTGTACTCTGGGGCCAACGTCCTGACTTTC. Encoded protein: CASSLLYSGANVLTF.

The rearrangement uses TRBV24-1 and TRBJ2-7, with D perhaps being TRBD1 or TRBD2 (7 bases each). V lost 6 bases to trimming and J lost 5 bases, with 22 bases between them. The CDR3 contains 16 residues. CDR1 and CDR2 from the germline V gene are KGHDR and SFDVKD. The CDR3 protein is CATSTGGGGHEDEQYF. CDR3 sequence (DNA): TGTGCCACCAGTACTGGGGGAGGGGGCCACGAGGACGAGCAGTACTTC.

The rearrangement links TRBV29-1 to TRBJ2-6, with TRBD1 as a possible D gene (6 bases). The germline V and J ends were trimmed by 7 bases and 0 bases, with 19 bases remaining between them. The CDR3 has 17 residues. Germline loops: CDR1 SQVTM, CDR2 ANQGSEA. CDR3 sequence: CSAAAQGHHSGANVLTF. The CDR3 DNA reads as TGCAGCGCCGCAGCACAGGGTCATCACTCTGGGGCCAACGTCCTGACTTTC.

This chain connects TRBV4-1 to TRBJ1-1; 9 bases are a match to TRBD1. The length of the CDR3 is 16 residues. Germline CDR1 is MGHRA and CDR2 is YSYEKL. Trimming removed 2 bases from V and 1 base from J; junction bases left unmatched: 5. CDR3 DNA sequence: TGCGCCAGCAGCCAACCCAGGACAGGGGAGAACACTGAAGCTTTCTTT. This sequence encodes CASSQPRTGENTEAFF.

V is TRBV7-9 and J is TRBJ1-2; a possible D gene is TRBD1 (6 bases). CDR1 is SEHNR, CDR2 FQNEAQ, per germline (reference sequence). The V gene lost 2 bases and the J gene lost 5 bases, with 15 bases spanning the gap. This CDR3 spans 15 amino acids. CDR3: CASSLTGTPGYGYTF. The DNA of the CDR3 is TGTGCCAGCAGCTTAACCGGGACACCGGGGTATGGCTACACCTTC.

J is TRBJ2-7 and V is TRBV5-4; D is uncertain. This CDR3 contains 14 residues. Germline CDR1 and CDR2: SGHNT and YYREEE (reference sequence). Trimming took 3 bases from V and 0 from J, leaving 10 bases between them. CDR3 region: CASSWSFGSYEQYF. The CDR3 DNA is TGTGCCAGCAGCTGGTCTTTTGGCTCCTACGAGCAGTACTTC.

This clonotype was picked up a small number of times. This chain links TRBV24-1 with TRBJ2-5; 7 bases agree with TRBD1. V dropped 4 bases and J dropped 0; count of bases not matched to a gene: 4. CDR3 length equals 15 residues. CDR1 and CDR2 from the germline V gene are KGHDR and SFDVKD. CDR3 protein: CATSDLQGHQETQYF. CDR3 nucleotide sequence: TGTGCCACCAGTGACTTACAGGGGCACCAAGAGACCCAGTACTTC.

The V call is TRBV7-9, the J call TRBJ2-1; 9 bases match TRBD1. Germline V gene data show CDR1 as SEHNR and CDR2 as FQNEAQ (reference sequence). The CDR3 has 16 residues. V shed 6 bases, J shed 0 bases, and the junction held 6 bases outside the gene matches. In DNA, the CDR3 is TGTGCCAGCAGTGGACAGGGGATATTCTCCTACAATGAGCAGTTCTTC. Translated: CASSGQGIFSYNEQFF.

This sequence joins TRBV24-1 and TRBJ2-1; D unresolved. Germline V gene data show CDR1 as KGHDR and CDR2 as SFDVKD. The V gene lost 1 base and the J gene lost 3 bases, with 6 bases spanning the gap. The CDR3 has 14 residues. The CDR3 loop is CATSDFGSYNEQFF. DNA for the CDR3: TGTGCCACCAGTGATTTCGGCAGCTACAATGAGCAGTTCTTC.

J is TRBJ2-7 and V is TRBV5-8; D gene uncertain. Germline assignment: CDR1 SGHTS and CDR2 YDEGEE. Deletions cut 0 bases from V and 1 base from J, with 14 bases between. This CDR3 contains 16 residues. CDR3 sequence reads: CASSLVLGRASYEQYF. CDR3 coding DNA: TGTGCCAGCAGCTTGGTTCTGGGCCGCGCGTCCTACGAGCAGTACTTC.

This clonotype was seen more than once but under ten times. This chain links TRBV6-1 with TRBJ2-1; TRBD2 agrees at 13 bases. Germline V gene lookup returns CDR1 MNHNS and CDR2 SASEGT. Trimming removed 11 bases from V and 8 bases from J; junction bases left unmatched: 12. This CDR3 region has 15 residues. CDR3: CAGTSGLAGDDEQFF. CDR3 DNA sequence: TGTGCCGGAACCTCTGGACTAGCGGGAGATGATGAGCAGTTCTTC.

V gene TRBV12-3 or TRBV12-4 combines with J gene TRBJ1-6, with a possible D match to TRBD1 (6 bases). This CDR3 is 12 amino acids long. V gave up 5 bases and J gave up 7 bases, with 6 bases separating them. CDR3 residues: CASSGQNSPLHF. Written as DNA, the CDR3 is TGTGCCAGCAGTGGACAGAATTCACCCCTCCACTTT.

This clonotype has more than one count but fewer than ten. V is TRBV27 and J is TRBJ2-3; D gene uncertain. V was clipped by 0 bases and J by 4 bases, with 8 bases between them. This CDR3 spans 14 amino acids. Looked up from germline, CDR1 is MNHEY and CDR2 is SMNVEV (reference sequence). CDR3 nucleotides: TGTGCCAGCAGTTTATCCACAGTGTCAGATACGCAGTATTTT. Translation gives CASSLSTVSDTQYF.

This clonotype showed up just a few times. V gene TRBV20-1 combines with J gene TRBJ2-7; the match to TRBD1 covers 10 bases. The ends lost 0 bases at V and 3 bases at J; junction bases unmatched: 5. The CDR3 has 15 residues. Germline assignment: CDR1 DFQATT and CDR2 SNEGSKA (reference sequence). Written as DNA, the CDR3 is TGCAGTGCTAGAGATTTCGGGACAGGGGACTACGAGCAGTACTTC. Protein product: CSARDFGTGDYEQYF.

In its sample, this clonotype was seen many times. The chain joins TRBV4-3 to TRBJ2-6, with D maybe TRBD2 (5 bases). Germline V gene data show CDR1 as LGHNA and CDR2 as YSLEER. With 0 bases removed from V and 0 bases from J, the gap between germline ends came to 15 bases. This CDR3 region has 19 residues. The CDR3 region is CASSQDIGGVISGANVLTF. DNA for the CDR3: TGCGCCAGCAGCCAAGATATCGGAGGAGTCATCTCTGGGGCCAACGTCCTGACTTTC.

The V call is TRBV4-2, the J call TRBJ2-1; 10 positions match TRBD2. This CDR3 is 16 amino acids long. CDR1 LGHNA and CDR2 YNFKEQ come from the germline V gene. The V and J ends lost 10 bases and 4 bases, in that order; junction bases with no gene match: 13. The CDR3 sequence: CATLGVAGGRYNEQFF. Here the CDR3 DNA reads TGTGCCACCCTCGGGGTAGCGGGGGGCCGGTACAATGAGCAGTTCTTC.